Following are 8 T cell receptor beta chains from one sample sequenced in a study of cytomegalovirus exposure and HLA in healthy donors. Both 60 Vbeta primers and 13 Jbeta primers went into the PCR. Assay used: immunoSEQ multiplex PCR; TCRdb lists only in-frame clones, some missing. Of some 120,000 clones in the sample, under 85% were seen once. Sequencing input: PBMCs. These receptors originate from a woman in her forties or fifties in good health and CMV-seropositive.

The gene calls are TRBV2 and TRBJ2-7, with TRBD1 as a possible D gene (6 bases). The length of the CDR3 is 15 residues. Trimming took 2 bases from V and 3 from J, leaving 14 bases between them. Germline V gene sequence: CDR1 SNHLY, CDR2 FYNNEI. CDR3 bases: TGTGCCAGCAGTGAATGGACAGAAGTGGGCTACGAGCAGTACTTC. It translates to CASSEWTEVGYEQYF.

The chain links TRBV5-4 to TRBJ2-3; TRBD2 matches 9 bases. The J segment lost 6 bases and the V segment lost 2 bases, leaving 10 bases of the junction unmatched. The CDR3 has 16 amino acids. The germline V gene has CDR1 SGHNT and CDR2 YYREEE (reference sequence). The chain's CDR3 is CASSLSLAGRSDTQYF. CDR3 bases: TGTGCCAGCAGCTTATCGCTAGCGGGGAGGTCGGATACGCAGTATTTT.

The chain uses TRBV30 and TRBJ1-5; TRBD1 aligns across 7 bases. The J segment lost 10 bases and the V segment lost 2 bases, leaving 8 bases of the junction unmatched. CDR1 is GTSNPN, CDR2 SVGIG, per germline (reference sequence). CDR3 length equals 13 residues. DNA for the CDR3: TGTGCCTGGAGTCCCACTCGGGACAGCCCCCAGCATTTT. It is translated as CAWSPTRDSPQHF.

The chain combines TRBV4-3 with TRBJ1-5; TRBD1 aligns across 8 bases. The germline CDR1 and CDR2 sequences are LGHNA and YSLEER. The V and J ends lost 2 bases and 6 bases, in that order; junction bases with no gene match: 9. This CDR3 is built from 16 residues. The CDR3 sequence: CASSQSPTGGTQPQHF. The CDR3 DNA reads as TGCGCCAGCAGCCAATCCCCTACAGGGGGGACTCAGCCCCAGCATTTT.

The V gene is TRBV11-3, the J gene TRBJ2-2; 7 positions agree with TRBD2. CDR3 length equals 17 residues. V shed 5 bases, J shed 4 bases, and the junction held 13 bases outside the gene matches. Germline V gene sequence: CDR1 SGHNT, CDR2 YENEEA. CDR3 in amino acids: CASSGEGSGRATGELFF. CDR3 DNA sequence: TGTGCCAGCAGCGGGGAGGGTTCGGGGAGGGCCACCGGGGAGCTGTTTTTT.

This clone was seen only once. The chain has TRBV18 and TRBJ1-4; TRBD1 agrees at 9 bases. The CDR3 contains 20 residues. CDR1 and CDR2 (germline): KGHSH, LQKENI. V lost 2 bases to trimming and J lost 0 bases; unmatched junction nucleotides: 13. CDR3 DNA: TGTGCCAGCTCACCAAGGAGTGTTCCGGGACAGGGAGCAACTAATGAAAAACTGTTTTTT. Its protein is CASSPRSVPGQGATNEKLFF.

In regard to this clone: One junction end does not reproduce the germline sequence, and a read error may be involved. The chain couples TRBV4-1 to TRBJ2-4, with a weak D call TRBD2 (6 bases). Germline-derived CDR1 and CDR2 are MGHRA and YSYEKL. The CDR3 sequence is 16 residues long. CDR3 amino acids: CASSQAGPRAQNIQYF. The CDR3 bases are TGCGCCAGCAGCCAGGCGGGGCCGAGAGCCCAAAACATTCAGTACTTC.

This clone was picked up a small number of times. The V gene is TRBV7-8, the J gene TRBJ2-6, with 7 bases that match TRBD1. CDR1 and CDR2 from the germline V gene are SGHVS and FQNEAQ. Germline trimming cut 5 bases from V and 0 bases from J; bases unmatched to any gene: 10. There are 18 residues in the CDR3. The CDR3 is CASSPNRGLTSGANVLTF. The CDR3 region has the DNA TGTGCCAGCAGCCCTAATAGGGGGCTTACCTCTGGGGCCAACGTCCTGACTTTC.